The source of this TCR beta chain is a study of T cells in Graves' hyperthyroidism and ophthalmopathy (dated by TCRdb to the late 2010s). Background on the whole study: Peripheral blood was sampled at the time of initial diagnosis, prior to any treatment. TCR V-J signatures able to tell the groups apart were searched for in a discovery cohort of 90 to 100 patients, of whom more than 40 had Graves' ophthalmopathy and 55 to 60 had stable Graves' hyperthyroidism. Prospective prediction of ophthalmopathy was tested in an independent validation cohort of fewer than 20 hyperthyroidism patients and around 16 patients who later progressed to ophthalmopathy. The 100 or so discovery patients were randomly divided into training and test sets at a 7:3 ratio. In addition, the study compared T-cell repertoires in thyroid tissue and in blood from roughly 6 Graves' hyperthyroidism patients. After blood sampling, hyperthyroidism patients were treated with methimazole at a starting dose of 30 mg daily, and ophthalmopathy patients were treated with high-dose intravenous methylprednisolone. The paper reports TCR Vbeta CDR3 sequencing of approximately 140 peripheral blood samples: under 45 ophthalmopathy, 75 to 80 hyperthyroidism and about 17 progressor patients.

The sample holds a few counts of this clonotype. Its antigen has not been determined. No qualities accompany the bases; no much larger clone lies one base away. TCR beta CDR3 regions were amplified from RNA transcripts. For the first round of RT-PCR on the TCR CDR3, the HTBI primer set was used together with the Qiagen OneStep RT-PCR kit. Libraries were constructed in a second round of multiplex PCR, after which size selection and purification were carried out. Libraries were sequenced paired-end with 100 bp reads on an Illumina HiSeq2000. Under the source paper's analysis protocol: SOAPnuke was used to process the raw data, with reads discarded if the reads contained adapters or uncalled bases, had a mean Phred below 15, or lacked an exact constant-primer or identifier match. COPE v1.2.5 was used to merge high-quality paired reads, and clonotypes were defined as unique nucleotide sequences. MiTCR v1.1 was used to align the clonotypes against IMGT TRBV, TRBD and TRBJ reference segments. Analysis was restricted to V-J combinations with a frequency above 0.0001, which covered 98% to 99.2% of repertoires. The TCS score was defined as F50 (clonal expansion) divided by E x V (chaos), with BLOSUM62-based TCRdist calculated between CDR3 peptides within each V-J. Welch's t-statistics and random forest reduced 514 V-J features to 13, which were used in a naive Bayes classifier (R e1071). In TCRdb, the public reads were trimmed at Q25 with fastp and aligned with MiXCR, with productive beta chains retained. Each CDR3 protein appears once, grouped with its most common genes and DNA. The V and J calls here are based on TCRdb, not the publication. The sample table contains hundreds of thousands of distinct CDR3 sequences; only one count was recorded for roughly 13% of them. The ten largest clones take up around 9.2% of the sample.

General findings and caveats noted by the study authors: A 13 V-J signature model separated ophthalmopathy from stable hyperthyroidism, with roughly 88% sensitivity and 81% to 83% specificity in cross-validation and 80%/75% in testing. Most expanded thyroid clonotypes (frequency above 0.001) were also detected in blood, suggesting blood repertoires may reflect thyroid immune responses. In validation, the model predicted progression to ophthalmopathy a median of 6.5 months before onset, with approximately 71% sensitivity and nearly 75% specificity. No statistical method was used to set the sample size in advance, and investigators knew the group allocation.

A patient counted as having stable Graves' hyperthyroidism if no progression to ophthalmopathy occurred over 18 months of follow-up. The hyperthyroidism patients were between 18 and 65 years old and newly diagnosed, with a disease duration of less than 2 months. Patients with uncontrolled infections, other autoimmune diseases, pregnancy or lactation were excluded. Clinical symptoms, serum thyroxine and TRAb, thyroid ultrasound, and orbital computed tomography formed the basis for the diagnoses. PBMCs were separated from under 12 ml of fresh peripheral blood using Ficoll-Paque density gradient centrifugation. Total RNA was extracted using Trizol reagent, and RNA quality was assessed on an Agilent 2100 Bioanalyzer. Specimen: blood. The sequence came from a young woman with Graves' hyperthyroidism.

CDR3 sequence: CASRSRGNQPQHF. The nucleotide sequence reads as follows: TGTGCCAGCAGATCCCGGGGGAATCAGCCCCAGCATTTT. The chain is encoded by TRBV2 joined to TRBJ1-5; a tentative D match to TRBD1 spans 5 bases. The trim is 6 bases for V and 4 bases for J, with a gap of 10 bases between the germline ends. The germline V gene supplies CDR1 SNHLY and CDR2 FYNNEI. The CDR3 has 13 amino acids, counting the end cysteine and phenylalanine. Only the CDR3 DNA is retained, 39 bases long and in frame from the first base.